Listed here are 4 T cell receptor beta chains from one sample, sequenced in a study of a mutant IDH1 vaccine in newly diagnosed glioma. Sequenced by immunoSEQ multiplex PCR; TCRdb stores in-frame clones only, minus some. The table records about 60,000 clones, roughly four fifths of them present only once. Antigens of these TCRs are unknown. Time point indicated: week 11, during vaccination. Topical imiquimod was applied with each vaccine dose, which held 300 ug of mutant IDH1 20-mer peptide. This sample comprised PBMCs, obtained from a glioma patient whose treatment included an IDH1 peptide vaccine. These receptors were taken from a man in his thirties or forties with glioma.

V gene TRBV5-8 combines with J gene TRBJ2-5; D gene ambiguous. The CDR3 has 15 amino acids. Germline lookup yields CDR1 SGHTS and CDR2 YDEGEE. The germline V and J ends were trimmed by 0 bases and 0 bases, with 9 bases remaining between them. The CDR3 loop is CASSLALGYQETQYF. CDR3 DNA sequence: TGTGCCAGCAGCTTGGCCCTCGGGTACCAAGAGACCCAGTACTTC.

This clone showed up just a few times. The chain has TRBV9 and TRBJ1-2; D perhaps matches TRBD1 (6 bases). Per germline, CDR1 SGDLS and CDR2 YYNGEE. Trimming removed 0 bases at V and 3 bases at J, with 18 bases between. This CDR3 contains 17 residues. This CDR3 is CASSVEPHRAGYYGYTF. In DNA, the CDR3 is TGTGCCAGCAGCGTAGAGCCCCACAGGGCAGGGTACTATGGCTACACCTTC.

The V gene is TRBV5-1, the J gene TRBJ2-7; possibly TRBD1 for D (6 bases). The V gene lost 0 bases and the J gene lost 2 bases, with 12 bases spanning the gap. Germline assignment: CDR1 SGHRS and CDR2 YFSETQ. The CDR3 is 15 residues long. Here the CDR3 DNA reads TGCGCCAGCAGCTTGGACGGGACATCTACCTACGAGCAGTACTTC. It translates to CASSLDGTSTYEQYF.

The genes are TRBV6-6 and TRBJ1-3, with 8 bases identical to TRBD1. The V segment lost 6 bases and the J segment 2 bases; nucleotides outside the gene matches: 6. CDR1 is MNHNY, CDR2 SVGAGI, per germline (reference sequence). This CDR3 has 15 amino acids. The CDR3 DNA follows: TGTGCCAGCAGCAAAACACAGGGGGCTGGAAACACCATATATTTT. Residues: CASSKTQGAGNTIYF.